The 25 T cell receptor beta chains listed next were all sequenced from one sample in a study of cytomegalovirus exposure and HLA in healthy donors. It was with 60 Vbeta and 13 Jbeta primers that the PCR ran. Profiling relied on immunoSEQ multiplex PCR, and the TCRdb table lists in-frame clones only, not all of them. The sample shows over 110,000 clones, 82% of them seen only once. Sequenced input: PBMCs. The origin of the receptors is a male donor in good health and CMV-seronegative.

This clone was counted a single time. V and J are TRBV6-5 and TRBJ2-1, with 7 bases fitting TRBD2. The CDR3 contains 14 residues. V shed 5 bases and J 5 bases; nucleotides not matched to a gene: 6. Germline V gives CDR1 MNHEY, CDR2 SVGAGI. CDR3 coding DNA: TGTGCCAGCAGTACCCGGGGGGTCCACAATGAGCAGTTCTTC. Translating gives CASSTRGVHNEQFF.

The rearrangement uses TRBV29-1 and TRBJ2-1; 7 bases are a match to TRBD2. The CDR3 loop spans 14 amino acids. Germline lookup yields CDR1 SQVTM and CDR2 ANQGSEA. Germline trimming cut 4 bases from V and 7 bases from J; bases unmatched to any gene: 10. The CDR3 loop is CSVAGRLAVNEQFF. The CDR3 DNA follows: TGCAGCGTTGCCGGACGTCTAGCGGTTAATGAGCAGTTCTTC.

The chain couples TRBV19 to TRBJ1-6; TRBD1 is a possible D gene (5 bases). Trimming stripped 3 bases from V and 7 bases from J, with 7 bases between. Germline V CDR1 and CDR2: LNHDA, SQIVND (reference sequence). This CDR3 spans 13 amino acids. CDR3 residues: CASSMQGNSPLHF. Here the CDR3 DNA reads TGTGCCAGTAGTATGCAGGGCAATTCACCCCTCCACTTT.

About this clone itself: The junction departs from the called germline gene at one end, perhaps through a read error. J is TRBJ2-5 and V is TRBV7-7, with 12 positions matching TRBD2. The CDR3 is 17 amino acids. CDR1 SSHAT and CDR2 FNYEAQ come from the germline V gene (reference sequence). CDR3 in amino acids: CASSQGGTSGFQETQYF. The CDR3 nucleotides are TGTGCTAGCAGCCAAGGGGGGACTAGCGGGTTTCAAGAGACCCAGTACTTC.

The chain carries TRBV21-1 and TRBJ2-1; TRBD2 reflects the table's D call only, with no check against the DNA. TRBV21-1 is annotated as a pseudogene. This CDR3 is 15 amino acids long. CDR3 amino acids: CASSKKREGLNEQFF. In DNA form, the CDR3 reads TGTGCCAGCAGCAAAAAGCGGGAGGGCCTGAATGAGCAGTTCTTC.

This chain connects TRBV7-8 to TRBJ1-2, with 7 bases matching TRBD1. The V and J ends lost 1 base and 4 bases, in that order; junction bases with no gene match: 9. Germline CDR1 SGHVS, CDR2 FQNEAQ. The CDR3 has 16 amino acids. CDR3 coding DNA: TGTGCCAGCAGCTTAGTATCAGGGGGAGGCTTCTATGGCTACACCTTC. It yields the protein CASSLVSGGGFYGYTF.

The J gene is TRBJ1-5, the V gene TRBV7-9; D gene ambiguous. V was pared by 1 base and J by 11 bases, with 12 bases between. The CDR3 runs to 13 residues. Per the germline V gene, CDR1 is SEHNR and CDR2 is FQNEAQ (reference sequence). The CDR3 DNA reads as TGTGCCAGCAGCTTAGGGCCAACGGGGACCCAGCATTTT. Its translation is CASSLGPTGTQHF.

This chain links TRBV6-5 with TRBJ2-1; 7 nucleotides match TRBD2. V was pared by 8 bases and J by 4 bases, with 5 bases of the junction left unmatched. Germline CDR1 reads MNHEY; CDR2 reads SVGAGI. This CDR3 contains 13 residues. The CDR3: CASHTGLYNEQFF. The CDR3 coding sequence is TGTGCCAGCCACACGGGACTATACAATGAGCAGTTCTTC.

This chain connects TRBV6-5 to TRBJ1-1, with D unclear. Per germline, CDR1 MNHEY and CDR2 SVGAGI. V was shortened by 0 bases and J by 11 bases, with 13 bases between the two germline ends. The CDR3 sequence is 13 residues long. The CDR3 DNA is TGTGCCAGCAGTTACTCTGGGGTGTGGGAGGCTTTCTTT. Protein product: CASSYSGVWEAFF.

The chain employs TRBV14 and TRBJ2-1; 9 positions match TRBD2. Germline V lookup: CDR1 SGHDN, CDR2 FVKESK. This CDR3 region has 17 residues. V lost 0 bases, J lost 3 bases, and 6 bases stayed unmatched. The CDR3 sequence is CASSQDFGRGGYNEQFF. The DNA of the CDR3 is TGTGCCAGCAGCCAAGATTTCGGGCGGGGGGGCTACAATGAGCAGTTCTTC.

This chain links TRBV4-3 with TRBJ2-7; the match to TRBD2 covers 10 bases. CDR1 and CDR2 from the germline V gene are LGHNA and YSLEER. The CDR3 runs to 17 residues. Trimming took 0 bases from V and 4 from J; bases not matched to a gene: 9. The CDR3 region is CASSQDSNLAGVYEQYF. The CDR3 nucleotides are TGCGCCAGCAGCCAAGATTCTAACCTAGCGGGAGTTTACGAGCAGTACTTC.

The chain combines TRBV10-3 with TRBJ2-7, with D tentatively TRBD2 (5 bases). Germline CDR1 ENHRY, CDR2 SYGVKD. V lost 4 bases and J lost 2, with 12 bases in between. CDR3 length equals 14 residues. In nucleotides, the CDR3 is TGTGCCATCAGTGCCACCGGGGAAGCCTACGAGCAGTACTTC. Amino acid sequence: CAISATGEAYEQYF.

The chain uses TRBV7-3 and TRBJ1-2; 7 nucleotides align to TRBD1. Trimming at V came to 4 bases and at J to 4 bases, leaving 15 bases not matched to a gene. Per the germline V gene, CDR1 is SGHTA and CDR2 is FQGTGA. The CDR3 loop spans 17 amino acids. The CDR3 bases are TGTGCCAGCAGCTCTAACCCTGGGACAGTGGGGAGCTATGGCTACACCTTC. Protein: CASSSNPGTVGSYGYTF.

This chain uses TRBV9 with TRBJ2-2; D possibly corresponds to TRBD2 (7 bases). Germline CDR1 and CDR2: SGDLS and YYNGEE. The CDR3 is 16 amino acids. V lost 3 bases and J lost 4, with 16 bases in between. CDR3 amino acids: CASSAPKGEGTGELFF. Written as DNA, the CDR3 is TGTGCCAGCAGCGCCCCAAAGGGGGAGGGCACCGGGGAGCTGTTTTTT.

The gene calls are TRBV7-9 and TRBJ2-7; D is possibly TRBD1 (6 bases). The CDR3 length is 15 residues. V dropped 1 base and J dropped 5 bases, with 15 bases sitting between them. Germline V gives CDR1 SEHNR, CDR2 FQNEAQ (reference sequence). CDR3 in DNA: TGTGCCAGCAGCTTAGGGGGGCCGAGGAGCCACGAGCAGTACTTC. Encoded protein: CASSLGGPRSHEQYF.

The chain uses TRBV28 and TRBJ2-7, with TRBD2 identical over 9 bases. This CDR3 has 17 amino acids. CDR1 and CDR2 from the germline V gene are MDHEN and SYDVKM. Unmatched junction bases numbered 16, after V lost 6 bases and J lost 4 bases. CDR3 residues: CASSPTASGIPWYEQYF. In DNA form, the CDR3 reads TGTGCCAGCAGCCCGACGGCTAGCGGGATCCCTTGGTACGAGCAGTACTTC.

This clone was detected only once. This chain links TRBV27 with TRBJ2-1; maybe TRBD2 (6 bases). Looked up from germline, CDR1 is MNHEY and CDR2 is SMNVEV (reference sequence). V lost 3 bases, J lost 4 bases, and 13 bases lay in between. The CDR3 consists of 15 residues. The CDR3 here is CASSFLGSLYNEQFF. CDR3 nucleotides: TGTGCCAGCAGTTTTCTCGGGAGCTTATACAATGAGCAGTTCTTC.

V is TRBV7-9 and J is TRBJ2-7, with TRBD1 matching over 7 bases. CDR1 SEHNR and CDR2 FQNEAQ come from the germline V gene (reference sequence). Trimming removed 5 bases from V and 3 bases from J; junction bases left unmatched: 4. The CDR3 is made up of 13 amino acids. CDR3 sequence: CASSPGTVYEQYF. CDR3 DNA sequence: TGTGCCAGCAGCCCCGGGACAGTCTACGAGCAGTACTTC.

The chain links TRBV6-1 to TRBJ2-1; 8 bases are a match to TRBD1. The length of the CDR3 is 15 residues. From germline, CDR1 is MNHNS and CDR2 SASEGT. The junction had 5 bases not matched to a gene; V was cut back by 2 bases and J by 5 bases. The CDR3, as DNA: TGTGCCAGCAGTGAAAACAGGGGGAAAAACAATGAGCAGTTCTTC. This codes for CASSENRGKNNEQFF.

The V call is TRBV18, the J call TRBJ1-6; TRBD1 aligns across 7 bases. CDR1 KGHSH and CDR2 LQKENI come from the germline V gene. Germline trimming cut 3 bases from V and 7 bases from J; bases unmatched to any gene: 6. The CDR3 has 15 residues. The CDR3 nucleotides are TGTGCCAGCTCACCCCGGACAGGCCAGAATTCACCCCTCCACTTT. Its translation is CASSPRTGQNSPLHF. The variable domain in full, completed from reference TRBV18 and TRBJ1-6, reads NAGVMQNPRHLVRRRGQEARLRCSPMKGHSHVYWYRQLPEEGLKFMVYLQKENIIDESGMPKERFSAEFPKEGPSILRIQQVVRGDSAAYFCASSPRTGQNSPLHFGNGTRLTVT.

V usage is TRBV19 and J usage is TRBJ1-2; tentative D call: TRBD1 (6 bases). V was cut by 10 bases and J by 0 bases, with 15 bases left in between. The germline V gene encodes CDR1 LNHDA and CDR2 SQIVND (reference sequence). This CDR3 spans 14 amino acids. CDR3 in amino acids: CATAAQGANYGYTF. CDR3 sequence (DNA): TGTGCCACCGCCGCACAGGGAGCTAACTATGGCTACACCTTC.

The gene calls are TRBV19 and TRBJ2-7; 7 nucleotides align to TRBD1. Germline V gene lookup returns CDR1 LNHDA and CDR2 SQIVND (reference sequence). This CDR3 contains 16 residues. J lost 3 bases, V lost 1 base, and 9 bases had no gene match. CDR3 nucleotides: TGTGCCAGTAGTATAGGACAGGGTCTCTCGATCTACGAGCAGTACTTC. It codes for CASSIGQGLSIYEQYF.

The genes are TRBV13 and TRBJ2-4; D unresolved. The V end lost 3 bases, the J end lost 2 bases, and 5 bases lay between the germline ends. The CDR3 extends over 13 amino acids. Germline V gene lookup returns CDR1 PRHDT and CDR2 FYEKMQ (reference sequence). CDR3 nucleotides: TGTGCCAGCAGCTTCCGTACCAAAAACATTCAGTACTTC. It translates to CASSFRTKNIQYF.

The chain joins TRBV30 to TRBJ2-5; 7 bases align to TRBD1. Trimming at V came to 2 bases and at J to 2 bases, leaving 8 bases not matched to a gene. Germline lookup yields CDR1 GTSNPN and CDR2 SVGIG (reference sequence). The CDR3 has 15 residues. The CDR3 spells CAWSHDGTVQETQYF. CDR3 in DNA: TGTGCCTGGAGTCACGACGGGACAGTTCAAGAGACCCAGTACTTC.

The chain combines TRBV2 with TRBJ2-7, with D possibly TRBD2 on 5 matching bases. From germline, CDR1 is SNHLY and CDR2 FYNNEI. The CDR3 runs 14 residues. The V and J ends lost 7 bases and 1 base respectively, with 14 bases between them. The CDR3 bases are TGTGCCAGCATACGTGGGAGTTTTTCCTACGAGCAGTACTTC. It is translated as CASIRGSFSYEQYF.